This T cell receptor (beta chain) was retrieved from a study of regulatory T cells in long-lasting Graves disease. Study-wide results and caveats: Peripheral blood was the sole material, not thyroid tissue. Between persistent patients, 2,500 to 3,500 public clonotypes were shared, exceeding the approximately 940 shared between new patients.

Time point specified: newly diagnosed GD, antithyroid drugs for less than 3 months. Preparation of the TCR library used RNA extracted from PBMCs. EDTA tubes received 7.5 to 9 milliliters of drawn peripheral blood. Construction of the TCR beta libraries employed iRepertoire HTBI primers in conjunction with Arm-PCR of CDR3 regions. TCRdb ran MiXCR on the multiplex PCR reads and lists one entry per CDR3 protein. Among about 440,000 distinct CDR3 sequences, about a sixth were seen once, and the ten largest hold 23%. This CDR3 contains 16 residues. The ends lost 6 bases at V and 6 bases at J; junction bases unmatched: 9. Germline assignment: CDR1 SGHDN and CDR2 FVKESK. Worth noting for this clonotype: Its target is unknown.

These data were also filed under a second study, of T cells in Graves' hyperthyroidism and ophthalmopathy. That publication notes: During a first-round RT-PCR of the TCR CDR3, the HTBI primer set was used.

The clonotype comes from a woman in her late teens or twenties with Graves disease. The sample was peripheral blood mononuclear cells (PBMCs), taken at new diagnosis, from a patient treated with antithyroid drugs. The rearrangement links TRBV14 to TRBJ2-1; 12 nucleotides match TRBD2. The chain's CDR3 is CASRGTRLAGVNEQFF. The CDR3 region has the DNA TGTGCCAGCAGGGGGACGCGACTAGCGGGAGTCAATGAGCAGTTCTTC.